This T cell receptor beta chain is from a study of cytomegalovirus exposure and HLA in healthy donors. Broader study findings: Specific recognition of CMV antigens was confirmed in vitro for a few chains (all CMV-associated).

With regard to this clone: Antigen specificity is unknown.

The length of the CDR3 is 16 residues. Deletions cut 4 bases from V and 5 bases from J, with 21 bases between. Germline V gene sequence: CDR1 SGHKS, CDR2 YYEKEE (reference sequence). Amplification used 60 Vbeta primers and 13 Jbeta primers. Assay used: immunoSEQ multiplex PCR; TCRdb lists only in-frame clones, some missing. Here the sample spans 180,000 or so clones, more than 75% being singletons. The receptor was derived from a woman younger than 45 in good health and CMV-seropositive. The rearrangement joins TRBV5-5 to TRBJ1-1; TRBD1 is a possible D gene (5 bases). The sample taken for sequencing was PBMCs. CDR3 sequence (DNA): TGTGCCAGCAGCCCCTCCGGGGGGACGGGTGGGACTGAAGCTTTCTTT. Amino acids: CASSPSGGTGGTEAFF.